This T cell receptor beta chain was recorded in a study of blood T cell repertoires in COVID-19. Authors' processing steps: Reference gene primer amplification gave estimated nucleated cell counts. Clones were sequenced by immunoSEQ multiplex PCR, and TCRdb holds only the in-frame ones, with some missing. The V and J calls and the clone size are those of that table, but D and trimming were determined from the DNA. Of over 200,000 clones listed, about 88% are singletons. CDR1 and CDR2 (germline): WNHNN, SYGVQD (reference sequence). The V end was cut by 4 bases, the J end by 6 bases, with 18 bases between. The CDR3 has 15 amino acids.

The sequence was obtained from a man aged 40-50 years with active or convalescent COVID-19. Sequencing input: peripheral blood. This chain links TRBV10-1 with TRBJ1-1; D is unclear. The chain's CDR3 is CASSAHKTGYPEAFF. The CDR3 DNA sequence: TGCGCCAGCAGTGCCCACAAAACCGGGTACCCTGAAGCTTTCTTT.